The rows below give T cell receptor beta chains drawn from one sample of a study of T cell repertoires in cytomegalovirus infection. TCRdb redid the calling of the reads with MiXCR, one entry per CDR3 protein. This table has roughly 600,000 distinct CDR3 sequences, roughly 26% appearing once. Sequencing was performed on CD8+ T cells from PBMCs. Receptors were obtained from a human donor in good health (CMV status not recorded). Some clones in this sample may be carry-over from other donors' samples. Each CDR3 is given with its conserved first and last residue. A D gene is named only where the DNA matches it firmly. Clone size is not always given. Where it is, it says once, few, many or a class for expanded clones.

TRBD2	TRBV4-1	few	TRBJ2-4	TGCGCCAGCAGCCAAGCAGAACTAGCGGTCGCCAAAAACATTCAGTACTTC	CASSQAELAVAKNIQYF
.	TRBV28	many	TRBJ1-5	TGTGCCAGCAGCCAGGACCGTTATCAGCCCCAGCATTTT	CASSQDRYQPQHF
.	TRBV20-1	few	TRBJ1-2	TGCAGTGCTAGAGATCCTTTCGGGCAGGGTATGAACTATGGCTACACCTTC	CSARDPFGQGMNYGYTF
TRBD1	TRBV28	many	TRBJ1-4	TGTGCCAGCAGTTTATCAGGGGGCACGAGTGAAAAACTGTTTTTT	CASSLSGGTSEKLFF
TRBD2	TRBV5-4	.	TRBJ2-1	TGTGCCAGCAGCTCAACCCGGACTAGCTACAATGAGCAGTTCTTC	CASSSTRTSYNEQFF
.	TRBV12-3/TRBV12-4	few	TRBJ2-7	TGTGCCAGCAGTACCTACGACAGAGGGGTCTACGAGCAGTACTTC	CASSTYDRGVYEQYF
TRBD2	TRBV6-8	few	TRBJ2-7	TGTGCCACCGGACTAGCGGGGGCTCTCGAGCAGTACTTC	CATGLAGALEQYF
.	TRBV29-1	.	TRBJ2-1	TGCAGCGTCCGAGGGGGGGTATCCAATGAGCAGTTCTTC	CSVRGGVSNEQFF
.	TRBV6-2/TRBV6-3	.	TRBJ2-7	TGTGCCAGCAGTTATGCCGGGGTAACCTACGAGCAGTACTTC	CASSYAGVTYEQYF
.	TRBV7-8	.	TRBJ1-6	TGTGCCAGCAGCTTGGGTGACAGGAGAAATTCACCCCTCCACTTT	CASSLGDRRNSPLHF
.	TRBV3-1	.	TRBJ2-1	TGTGCCAGCAGCCGAGCGGACAAAAGCTCCTACAATGAGCAGTTCTTC	CASSRADKSSYNEQFF
TRBD1	TRBV27	.	TRBJ1-1	TGTGCCAGCACCTCAGAGGGACAGGGAGTTATCCGGGACACTGAAGCTTTCTTT	CASTSEGQGVIRDTEAFF
.	TRBV7-2	many	TRBJ1-1	TGTGCCAGCAGCTCACCTATGACAGGACTTGACACTGAAGCTTTCTTT	CASSSPMTGLDTEAFF
TRBD1	TRBV19	few	TRBJ1-4	TGTGCCAGTAAGGACTTGGGACAGGGACACGAAAAACTGTTTTTT	CASKDLGQGHEKLFF
TRBD1	TRBV6-6	.	TRBJ2-1	TGTGTCAGCACCGGGACAGAGAACTCCTACAATGAGCAGTTCTTC	CVSTGTENSYNEQFF
TRBD2	TRBV6-1	many	TRBJ2-7	TGTGCCAGCAGTGAAGACAGCGGGGGGAACGAGCAGTACTTC	CASSEDSGGNEQYF
.	TRBV29-1	few	TRBJ2-2	TGCAGCGTTGTGACGGTTAACACCGGGGAGCTGTTTTTT	CSVVTVNTGELFF